The rows below give T cell receptor beta chains drawn from one sample of a study of T-cell memory formation after mild COVID-19. From the 5' RACE reads, TCRdb called clonotypes with MiXCR, one entry per CDR3 protein. The sample lists 400,000 to 450,000 distinct CDR3 sequences, 15% to 20% seen once, with 20% to 25% in the top ten. Sample: PBMCs or a T cell subset sorted from them (not recorded which). These receptors all stem from a man in his late teens or twenties who had mild COVID-19 (a few samples of this study predate the infection). Cell type and time point are not known. The CDR3 runs from the conserved cysteine through the conserved F or W.

TRBJ2-1 TRBV24-1 CATSEPDGMGNEQFF
TRBJ2-3 TRBV20-1 CSATMWGASTDTQYF
TRBJ1-3 TRBV20-1 CSAKVREGQKFGNTIYF
TRBJ1-1 TRBV12-3/TRBV12-4 CASSTRLGTEAFF
TRBJ2-1 TRBV29-1 CSLWDSLGEQFF
TRBJ1-2 TRBV20-1 CSASQGFSGYGYTF
TRBJ1-1 TRBV29-1 CSVVRTGNTEAFF
TRBJ2-7 TRBV9 CASSVDPNSYEQYF
TRBJ1-1 TRBV15 CATSRGGSATEAFF
TRBJ2-5 TRBV5-6 CASGRTSGTQYF
TRBJ2-5 TRBV11-2 CASSAWTSQETQYF
TRBJ1-6 TRBV27 CASSLRQDYNSPLHF
TRBJ2-3 TRBV5-6 CASSRSSTGTDTQYF
TRBJ1-1 TRBV20-1 CSARDVQLYTEAFF
TRBJ2-1 TRBV5-1 CASSLYAGTSYNEQFF
TRBJ2-1 TRBV4-2 CASSQGSGGISYNEQFF
TRBJ2-5 TRBV27 CASTTGGAQETQYF
TRBJ2-3 TRBV4-2 CASSPLAETNTDTQYF
TRBJ1-5 TRBV24-1 CATSARASDPYQPQHF
TRBJ2-1 TRBV5-1 CASSFRTAGLAGGSSYNEQFF
TRBJ1-4 TRBV4-3 CASSLPGGEKLFF
TRBJ2-1 TRBV5-1 CASRLLAGADNEQFF
TRBJ2-5 TRBV27 CASSSAGGDGTQYF
TRBJ2-2 TRBV3-1 CASRRSSANTGELFF
TRBJ2-2 TRBV6-6 CASSYFSSGELFF
TRBJ2-6 TRBV7-9 CASSLTVSGANVLTF
TRBJ1-2 TRBV27 CASSLASGFGYGYTF
TRBJ1-6 TRBV7-2 CASSAPRIRGVNSPLHF
TRBJ2-3 TRBV27 CASTGGGRGTDTQYF
TRBJ2-3 TRBV7-3 CASSFLGTPDTQYF
TRBJ1-1 TRBV20-1 CSAITGDGATEAFF
TRBJ2-2 TRBV15 CATSTRPGGNEGTGELFF
TRBJ2-3 TRBV5-4 CASSPTSGEGNTQYF
TRBJ1-4 TRBV7-9 CASSLRVDTSINEKLFF
TRBJ2-2 TRBV7-2 CASSLGAGNRELFF
TRBJ1-1 TRBV7-6 CASSLSLGSGAFF
TRBJ1-4 TRBV5-6 CASTSNVGTTNEKLFF
TRBJ2-1 TRBV11-2 CASSLGLYNEQFF
TRBJ1-1 TRBV6-5 CASSYDSGNTEAFF
TRBJ2-1 TRBV7-2 CASSLSGQGYNEQFF
TRBJ2-3 TRBV7-9 CASSPRGRGGADTQYF
TRBJ1-5 TRBV30 CAWSVHRNQPQHF
TRBJ2-3 TRBV4-3 CASSQLRQGTQYF
TRBJ2-1 TRBV7-2 CASSLFPPNEQFF
TRBJ1-6 TRBV5-1 CASSPDAGRYSPLHF
TRBJ2-5 TRBV20-1 CSARGTRTRGMETQYF
TRBJ2-5 TRBV3-1 CASNIQGPQETQYF
TRBJ2-5 TRBV12-3/TRBV12-4 CASSFGPSGGAQYF
TRBJ2-5 TRBV20-1 CSAPPPGQETQYF
TRBJ1-2 TRBV3-1 CASSQRGIEDGYTF
TRBJ1-2 TRBV20-1 CSVDRGYYGYTF
TRBJ2-3 TRBV4-3 CASSQDWTGSRDTQYF
TRBJ1-3 TRBV7-8 CASSLASPGNTIYF
TRBJ1-1 TRBV29-1 CSVHPPGPINTEAFF
TRBJ2-7 TRBV7-6 CASGGEYEQYF
TRBJ1-5 TRBV5-6 CASGTADQPQHF
TRBJ2-3 TRBV29-1 CSVEWALDTQYF
TRBJ2-2 TRBV7-8 CASSLADGGYTGELFF
TRBJ1-2 TRBV4-1 CASSQESVQGYGYTF